These 15 T cell receptor beta chains share one sample of origin, sequenced in a study of tumor-infiltrating lymphocytes in primary liver carcinoma. Constant-region priming of around 500 ng total RNA yielded TCR beta cDNA. Three nested multiplex PCR rounds of slightly modified ARM-PCR generated TCR beta libraries. The first two PCR rounds used TRBV1-TRBV30 forward primers with a C-beta reverse primer, roughly 10 cycles each. TCRdb passed the multiplex PCR reads through MiXCR, listing each CDR3 protein once. The sample includes roughly 100,000 distinct CDR3 sequences, around 80% seen only once; the top ten take approximately 18%. Scientists recovered RNA and DNA together from about 20-30 mg of unsorted bulk tissue. Sequences were obtained from liver tumor tissue from sampling region 3. Subset in this sample: tumor region T3, left-lateral pole. These receptors originate from a man aged 35-49 years with primary liver carcinoma and hepatitis B virus infection.

Note on this clonotype: One end of the junction is discordant with germline, which a read error may explain. The chain recombines TRBV7-8 with TRBJ2-3; D remains ambiguous. This CDR3 has 11 residues. Germline V gives CDR1 SGHVS, CDR2 FQNEAQ. The CDR3, as DNA: TGTGCCAGCAGTTTAGCAAATACGCAGTATTTT. Translated: CASSLANTQYF.

This clonotype showed up many times. The chain joins TRBV28 to TRBJ2-5; D is possibly TRBD1 or TRBD2 (5 bases each). Germline values: CDR1 MDHEN, CDR2 SYDVKM. V lost 8 bases, J lost 0 bases, and 13 bases lay in between. The CDR3 runs to 14 residues. The CDR3 bases are TGTGCCAGCTTCGCCGAGGGGAACCAAGAGACCCAGTACTTC. This codes for CASFAEGNQETQYF.

Notes on this clonotype: The junction does not match germline at one end; this may be a read error. The chain employs TRBV11-1 and TRBJ2-4; 7 bases are a match to TRBD2. The CDR3 is 17 amino acids. The germline CDR1 and CDR2 sequences are SGHAT and FQDESV (reference sequence). Written as DNA, the CDR3 is TGTACCAGCAGCTTTCCCAGGACTAGGGAGACCAAAAACATTCAGTACTTC. This codes for CTSSFPRTRETKNIQYF. The entire variable domain, with the rest obtained from reference TRBV11-1 and TRBJ2-4, is as follows: EAEVAQSPRYKITEKSQAVAFWCDPISGHATLYWYRQILGQGPELLVQFQDESVVDDSQLPKDRFSAERLKGVDSTLKIQPAELGDSAMYLCTSSFPRTRETKNIQYFGAGTRLSVL.

As to this clonotype: Because the CDR3 is missing its conserved closing phenylalanine or tryptophan, this is likely a read error. The V gene is TRBV4-2, the J gene TRBJ2-7; 16 nucleotides align to TRBD2. This CDR3 region has 16 residues. Germline V gene sequence: CDR1 LGHNA, CDR2 YNFKEQ. In DNA, the CDR3 is TGTGCTAGGAGCCAAGCAGGGACTAGCGGGAGGGACGAGCAGTACTCC. Amino acids: CARSQAGTSGRDEQYS.

This clonotype has a count of ten or more. The CDR3 DNA follows: TGCGCCAGCAGTGACTTGAGAGGGGGTGGCACAGATACGCAGTATTTT. Protein sequence: CASSDLRGGGTDTQYF. The chain couples TRBV10-2 to TRBJ2-3; tentative D call: TRBD1 (6 bases). Germline V gene lookup returns CDR1 WSHSY and CDR2 SAAADI. There are 16 residues in the CDR3. Trimming took 3 bases from V and 1 from J, leaving 14 bases between them.

A word on this clonotype: One end of the junction fails to match germline, which may point to a read error. The genes are TRBV4-1 and TRBJ2-1, with 13 bases aligning to TRBD2. Germline CDR1 is MGHRA and CDR2 is YSYEKL. CDR3 length: 19 residues. This CDR3 reads CASNQVGLAGFTDYNKQFF. CDR3 bases: TGCGCCAGCAACCAGGTGGGACTAGCGGGATTTACTGACTACAATAAGCAGTTCTTC.

About this clonotype itself: At one of its ends the junction is not consistent with the germline gene, which may arise from a read error. The rearrangement links TRBV5-1 to TRBJ2-1; 11 bases map to TRBD2. The CDR3 covers 18 residues. Germline V gene data show CDR1 as SGHRS and CDR2 as YFSETQ. The CDR3, as DNA: TGCGCCAGCAGCTTGGGACTAGCGGGATGGACGTCCTACAATGAGGAGTTCTTC. Amino acid sequence: CASSLGLAGWTSYNEEFF.

This clonotype was observed a single time. A junction end diverges from the germline sequence, so it may reflect a read error. This rearrangement joins TRBV4-2 to TRBJ1-2, with D possibly matching TRBD1 (5 bases). The CDR3 consists of 19 residues. Germline V lookup: CDR1 LGHNA, CDR2 YNFKEQ. The chain's CDR3 is CASIQGPEALWGMNYGYTF. CDR3 DNA: TGTGCCAGCATCCAAGGGCCGGAGGCTTTATGGGGGATGAACTATGGCTACACCTTC.

This clonotype was observed a handful of times. A read error may produce the germline difference seen at one junction end. The chain uses TRBV7-8 and TRBJ2-1; D gene uncertain. CDR1 and CDR2 from the germline V gene are SGHVS and FQNEAQ. The CDR3 has 16 amino acids. This CDR3 is CASSLASGSSFREQFF. CDR3 in DNA: TGTGCCAGCAGCTTAGCCTCGGGTAGCTCATTCCGTGAGCAGTTCTTT.

This clonotype is classed as medium-sized. The chain links TRBV12-3 or TRBV12-4 to TRBJ2-3, with D perhaps TRBD1 or TRBD2 (5 bases each). Trimming took 6 bases from V and 6 from J, leaving 16 bases between them. The CDR3 is made up of 14 amino acids. The CDR3 sequence: CASRPTGSGDTQYF. DNA for the CDR3: TGTGCCAGCAGGCCTACAGGTTCGGGGGATACGCAGTATTTT.

A remark on this clonotype: Since no conserved phenylalanine or tryptophan closes the CDR3, a read error is the likely cause. CDR3 DNA sequence: TGTGCCAGCAGCTCCCAGGGCGTCAAGGGAACTGAAGCTTTCTCT. Its protein product is CASSSQGVKGTEAFS. This sequence joins TRBV7-2 and TRBJ1-1, with D perhaps matching TRBD1 (5 bases). The germline V gene has CDR1 SGHTA and CDR2 FQGNSA. The V and J ends lost 4 bases and 5 bases respectively, with 17 bases between them. This CDR3 spans 15 amino acids.

With respect to this clonotype: This may arise from a read error, as a much more abundant clone is one base away. The rearrangement uses TRBV28 and TRBJ2-3, with TRBD2 matching over 8 bases. V shed 5 bases and J 6 bases; nucleotides not matched to a gene: 13. CDR1 and CDR2 (germline): MDHEN, SYDVKM. This CDR3 comprises 16 residues. CDR3: CASSKGVSLADDTQYF. The CDR3 DNA follows: TGTGCCAGCAGTAAGGGGGTATCACTAGCGGATGATACGCAGTATTTT.

The chain carries TRBV11-2 and TRBJ2-7, with D unclear. Germline CDR1 and CDR2: SGHAT and FQNNGV. Trimming took off 4 bases at V and 5 bases at J, with 18 bases between the two ends. CDR3 size: 15 residues. The chain's CDR3 is CASSSGRLYANEQYF. The CDR3 DNA follows: TGTGCCAGCAGCTCCGGACGGCTTTACGCAAACGAGCAGTACTTC.

In the case of this clonotype: At one of its ends the junction is not consistent with the germline gene, which may arise from a read error. This rearrangement joins TRBV10-3 to TRBJ1-5, with 10 bases lining up with TRBD1. Per germline, CDR1 ENHRY and CDR2 SYGVKD. This CDR3 spans 19 amino acids. CDR3 nucleotide sequence: TGTGCCACCCACGATCCGGGACAGGGGCTGAGGTCCGGCAATCGGCCCCAGCATTTT. It encodes CATHDPGQGLRSGNRPQHF.

This clonotype was detected many times. The chain carries TRBV28 and TRBJ2-1, with 10 bases lining up with TRBD1. The germline gives CDR1 MDHEN, CDR2 SYDVKM. V was clipped by 5 bases and J by 7 bases; unmatched bases: 8. The CDR3 has 15 residues. The CDR3 DNA is TGTGCCAGCAGTCCCGGGACAGGGGCACGGAATGAGCAGTTCTTC. Translating it yields CASSPGTGARNEQFF.